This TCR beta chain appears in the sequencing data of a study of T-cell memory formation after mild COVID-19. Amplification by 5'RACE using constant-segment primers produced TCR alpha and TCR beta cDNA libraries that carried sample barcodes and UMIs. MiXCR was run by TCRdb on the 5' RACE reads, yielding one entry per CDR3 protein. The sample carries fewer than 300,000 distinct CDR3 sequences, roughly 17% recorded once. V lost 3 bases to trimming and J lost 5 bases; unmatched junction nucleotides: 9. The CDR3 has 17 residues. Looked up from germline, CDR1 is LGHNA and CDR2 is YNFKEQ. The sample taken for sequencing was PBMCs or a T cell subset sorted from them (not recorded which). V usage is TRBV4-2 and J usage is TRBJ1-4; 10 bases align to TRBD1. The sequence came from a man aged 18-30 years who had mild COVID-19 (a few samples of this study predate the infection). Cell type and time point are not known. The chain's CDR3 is CASSQYPTGGENEKLFF. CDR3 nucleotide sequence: TGTGCCAGCAGCCAGTACCCGACAGGGGGCGAGAATGAAAAACTGTTTTTT.